Each of the 25 T cell receptor beta chains below was sequenced from the same sample in a study of blood T cells in healthy people across ages. Combining a sample-barcoded 5' primer with a J-beta primer mix, a second PCR ran for 7 to 11 cycles. TCRdb reprocessed the 5' RACE reads via MiXCR and lists one record per CDR3 protein. The table records roughly 1,100,000 distinct CDR3 sequences, under 30% of them present only once. A further study also used this sample, focusing on T cells of mothers and their children.

What was sequenced was blood. Receptors were obtained from a girl aged 2 to 10 in good health.

This chain connects TRBV20-1 to TRBJ2-1; 11 bases align to TRBD2. V lost 5 bases and J lost 3; bases outside the gene matches: 12. The CDR3 loop spans 17 amino acids. Looked up from germline, CDR1 is DFQATT and CDR2 is SNEGSKA (reference sequence). The CDR3 DNA reads as TGCAGTGCTCTAGACACTAGCGGGAGAGGTAGCTACAATGAGCAGTTCTTC. It translates to CSALDTSGRGSYNEQFF.

The V call is TRBV11-3, the J call TRBJ1-2, with D tentatively TRBD1 (6 bases). Germline CDR1 and CDR2: SGHNT and YENEEA. V lost 3 bases to trimming and J lost 0 bases, with 17 bases between them. CDR3 size: 17 residues. For the CDR3, the DNA is TGTGCCAGCAGCTTCCCGGGACAAGACATCACTAACTATGGCTACACCTTC. It yields the protein CASSFPGQDITNYGYTF. The full variable domain, rest sourced from reference TRBV11-3 and TRBJ1-2, is EAGVVQSPRYKIIEKKQPVAFWCNPISGHNTLYWYLQNLGQGPELLIRYENEEAVDDSQLPKDRFSAERLKGVDSTLKIQPAELGDSAVYLCASSFPGQDITNYGYTFGSGTRLTVV.

CDR3 bases: TGTGCCAGCAGCGACCGGATGCCCGAGCAGTACTTC. It translates to CASSDRMPEQYF. This chain links TRBV7-9 with TRBJ2-7; D uncertain. The ends were cut back, 5 bases at V and 6 bases at J, with 11 bases in the middle. CDR1 SEHNR and CDR2 FQNEAQ come from the germline V gene (reference sequence). The CDR3 runs 12 residues.

The rearrangement links TRBV29-1 to TRBJ2-3; 10 bases map to TRBD2. Trimming cost V 6 bases and J 6 bases; bases outside gene matches: 15. This CDR3 has 16 amino acids. CDR1 is SQVTM and CDR2 is ANQGSEA in the germline V gene. In nucleotides, the CDR3 is TGCAGCGTCCAATCCGGGACTAGCGAGGCTGGGGATACGCAGTATTTT. The encoded protein is CSVQSGTSEAGDTQYF.

V is TRBV4-2 and J is TRBJ2-7; D is undetermined. The V end was cut by 4 bases, the J end by 3 bases, with 10 bases between. The germline CDR1 and CDR2 sequences are LGHNA and YNFKEQ. This CDR3 comprises 13 residues. Written as DNA, the CDR3 is TGTGCCAGCAGCCCACTGCTCTACTACGAGCAGTACTTC. This gives the protein CASSPLLYYEQYF.

This clonotype was seen a handful of times. The chain carries TRBV21-1 and TRBJ1-2; the DNA was not compared with TRBD1, the D call given in the table. TRBV21-1 is described as a pseudogene. The CDR3 is 14 amino acids. The CDR3 spells CANPCPCIFYGYTF. CDR3 DNA sequence: TGTGCCAACCCCTGCCCATGCATCTTCTATGGCTACACCTTC.

This clonotype has a handful of counts. The chain links TRBV9 to TRBJ1-4; no firm D call. The V gene lost 0 bases and the J gene lost 3 bases, with 12 bases spanning the gap. This CDR3 is built from 16 residues. The germline V gene encodes CDR1 SGDLS and CDR2 YYNGEE. For the CDR3, the DNA is TGTGCCAGCAGCGTAGACATTTCTCCTTCTAATGAAAAACTGTTTTTT. This gives the protein CASSVDISPSNEKLFF.

CDR3 coding DNA: TGTGCCAGCAGTTCCTCCTCGGGCTCAGGCAATCAGCCCCAGCATTTT. As protein: CASSSSSGSGNQPQHF. The V gene is TRBV12-3 or TRBV12-4, the J gene TRBJ1-5; D is unresolved. With 4 bases removed from V and 2 bases from J, the gap between germline ends came to 15 bases. This CDR3 spans 16 amino acids.

This clonotype was counted only a few times. This chain uses TRBV24-1 with TRBJ2-5; D is uncertain. With the DNA end fitting TRBJ2-7 better, the J assignment may be wrong. Germline assignment: CDR1 KGHDR and CDR2 SFDVKD. CDR3 size: 13 residues. CDR3 nucleotide sequence: TGTGCCACCAGTGATTCTGATCTCTACGAGCAGTACTTC. Translating it yields CATSDSDLYEQYF.

The gene calls are TRBV29-1 and TRBJ1-4; 9 bases fit TRBD1. V gave up 7 bases and J gave up 8 bases; unmatched junction bases: 8. This CDR3 region has 13 residues. Per the germline V gene, CDR1 is SQVTM and CDR2 is ANQGSEA. The CDR3 loop is CSARRDRVEKLFF. Written as DNA, the CDR3 is TGCAGCGCTCGCCGGGACAGGGTAGAAAAACTGTTTTTT. The full variable domain, its missing parts supplied by reference TRBV29-1 and TRBJ1-4, is SAVISQKPSRDICQRGTSLTIQCQVDSQVTMMFWYRQQPGQSLTLIATANQGSEATYESGFVIDKFPISRPNLTFSTLTVSNMSPEDSSIYLCSARRDRVEKLFFGSGTQLSVL.

The gene calls are TRBV11-2 and TRBJ1-1; D gene ambiguous. The CDR3 runs to 14 residues. V was pared by 1 base and J by 5 bases, with 11 bases between. Germline loops: CDR1 SGHAT, CDR2 FQNNGV. Here the CDR3 DNA reads TGTGCCAGCAGCTTAGTGAGGGTGGGGACTGAAGCTTTCTTT. This encodes CASSLVRVGTEAFF.

This clonotype was observed a few times. This rearrangement joins TRBV29-1 to TRBJ2-1; possible D gene TRBD2, 5 bases. Germline CDR1 and CDR2: SQVTM and ANQGSEA. The CDR3 totals 17 residues. V lost 0 bases and J 4 bases, leaving 19 bases between the germline ends. CDR3 loop: CSVEDFSSRGSYNEQFF. For the CDR3, the DNA is TGCAGCGTTGAAGATTTTTCTAGCCGAGGTTCGTACAATGAGCAGTTCTTC.

The table lists this clonotype with a few counts. The CDR3 sequence is CASSLAHYQETQYF. In nucleotides, the CDR3 is TGTGCCAGCAGCTTAGCGCACTACCAAGAGACCCAGTACTTC. V and J are TRBV13 and TRBJ2-5; D is undetermined. Trimming took off 1 base at V and 0 bases at J, with 6 bases between the two ends. The CDR3 runs 14 residues. Germline loops: CDR1 PRHDT, CDR2 FYEKMQ (reference sequence).

V is TRBV2 and J is TRBJ1-6; TRBD1 might be the D (5 bases). Germline V lookup: CDR1 SNHLY, CDR2 FYNNEI. V lost 6 bases and J lost 7, with 19 bases in between. This CDR3 has 16 residues. The CDR3 DNA reads TGTGCCAGCAGCTCCACTGTGGGGGTCCCAAATTCACCCCTCCACTTT. It yields the protein CASSSTVGVPNSPLHF.

In this sample, this clonotype turned up a few times. V and J are TRBV29-1 and TRBJ2-7; D might be TRBD1 or TRBD2, each matching 5 bases. Deletions cut 4 bases from V and 6 bases from J, with 22 bases between. The CDR3 has 15 amino acids. Germline CDR1 and CDR2: SQVTM and ANQGSEA. CDR3 in amino acids: CSVVVFGTSRVEQYF. The DNA for the CDR3 is TGCAGCGTTGTCGTATTCGGGACCAGTCGGGTCGAGCAGTACTTC.

This clonotype occurred a few times. At one end the junction does not follow the germline gene, possibly because of a read error. The rearrangement joins TRBV12-3 or TRBV12-4 to TRBJ1-2; D is perhaps TRBD1 (5 bases). CDR3 length: 13 amino acids. In DNA form, the CDR3 reads TGTGCCAGCAGTTTGGGGGGATGGGATGGCTACATCTTC. This sequence encodes CASSLGGWDGYIF.

This rearrangement joins TRBV6-6 to TRBJ1-2; perhaps TRBD1 as D (5 bases). The CDR3 has 13 amino acids. Trimming stripped 4 bases from V and 2 bases from J, with 8 bases between. Germline assignment: CDR1 MNHNY and CDR2 SVGAGI (reference sequence). The CDR3 protein is CASSWDQNYGYTF. CDR3 DNA: TGTGCCAGCAGTTGGGACCAAAACTATGGCTACACCTTC.

CDR3 in amino acids: CASNDPDRDLHF. The CDR3 DNA is TGTGCCAGCAACGACCCCGACAGGGATCTCCACTTT. V gene TRBV7-2 combines with J gene TRBJ1-6, with 7 bases lining up with TRBD1. From germline, CDR1 is SGHTA and CDR2 FQGNSA. The trim removed 7 bases at V and 16 bases at J, leaving 10 bases unmatched. This CDR3 comprises 12 residues.

The gene calls are TRBV4-3 and TRBJ2-5; D not resolved. The J call could be wrong; TRBJ2-7 is a better fit for the DNA end. The CDR3 consists of 15 residues. From germline, CDR1 is LGHNA and CDR2 YSLEER. The CDR3 region is CASSQALGAAREQYF. Here the CDR3 DNA reads TGCGCCAGCAGCCAAGCGTTGGGTGCTGCTCGCGAGCAGTACTTC.

This chain joins TRBV5-1 and TRBJ1-6; possible D gene TRBD1, 5 bases. V lost 4 bases and J lost 9, with 14 bases in between. The germline V gene has CDR1 SGHRS and CDR2 YFSETQ. CDR3 length: 14 amino acids. This CDR3 is CASSETAPTSPLHF. The CDR3 DNA sequence: TGCGCCAGCAGCGAGACAGCGCCGACTTCACCCCTCCACTTT.

The CDR3 here is CASEGRRDTEAFF. The CDR3 coding sequence is TGTGCCAGCGAGGGACGGAGGGACACTGAAGCTTTCTTT. The chain recombines TRBV2 with TRBJ1-1; D may be TRBD1 (5 bases). V lost 8 bases and J lost 3, with 13 bases in between. Germline CDR1 and CDR2: SNHLY and FYNNEI. The CDR3 is made up of 13 amino acids.

This clonotype was counted between two and nine times. The chain carries TRBV6-1 and TRBJ1-3; D uncertain. There are 15 residues in the CDR3. V was trimmed by 2 bases and J by 0 bases, leaving 8 bases between them. Germline V lookup: CDR1 MNHNS, CDR2 SASEGT. Written as DNA, the CDR3 is TGTGCCAGCAGTGAAAACGCGGTCTCTGGAAACACCATATATTTT. Its protein product is CASSENAVSGNTIYF.

The V call is TRBV29-1, the J call TRBJ2-1, with 7 positions matching TRBD2. Germline-derived CDR1 and CDR2 are SQVTM and ANQGSEA. J lost 2 bases, V lost 6 bases, and 1 base had no gene match. The CDR3 runs 12 residues. The DNA for the CDR3 is TGCAGCGTCACTAGCGCCTACAATGAGCAGTTCTTC. Its translation: CSVTSAYNEQFF.

The chain uses TRBV9 and TRBJ2-1; the match to TRBD2 covers 7 bases. Looked up from germline, CDR1 is SGDLS and CDR2 is YYNGEE. After removal of 2 bases from V and 6 bases from J, the junction contained 8 bases not matched to a gene. This CDR3 is built from 15 residues. Written as DNA, the CDR3 is TGTGCCAGCAGCGTTGCGGGGACTAACTGCAATGAGCAGTTCTTC. Protein product: CASSVAGTNCNEQFF.

Comment on this clonotype: One end of the junction does not line up with germline, which may come from a read error. The chain recombines TRBV3-1 with TRBJ1-2, with D possibly being TRBD1 (6 bases). Germline lookup yields CDR1 LGHDT and CDR2 YNNKEL (reference sequence). The CDR3 contains 14 residues. The CDR3 coding sequence is TGTGCCAGCAGCCAAAAGTTGTCTCCTCGGGACACCCACTTC. It specifies CASSQKLSPRDTHF. Using reference TRBV3-1 and TRBJ1-2 for the parts outside the CDR3, the full variable domain is DTAVSQTPKYLVTQMGNDKSIKCEQNLGHDTMYWYKQDSKKFLKIMFSYNNKELIINETVPNRFSPKSPDKAHLNLHINSLELGDSAVYFCASSQKLSPRDTHFGSGTRLTVV.